This entry lists 15 T cell receptor beta chains sequenced from one sample in a study of T cell changes during pregnancy in multiple sclerosis. The table came from immunoSEQ multiplex PCR; TCRdb's copy has only in-frame clones and leaves some out. This repertoire shows under 95,000 clones, 91% found once; its top ten account for around 1.7%. The material was peripheral blood, obtained after pregnancy. The receptors derive from a female donor in good health, enrolled as a control in a pregnancy study.

V and J are TRBV2 and TRBJ2-1, with 9 bases that match TRBD2. V shed 5 bases, J shed 2 bases, and the junction held 4 bases outside the gene matches. Looked up from germline, CDR1 is SNHLY and CDR2 is FYNNEI. This CDR3 is built from 15 residues. As DNA, the CDR3 is TGTGCCAGCAGTTTCAGCGGGGGGACCTACAATGAGCAGTTCTTC. Amino acid sequence: CASSFSGGTYNEQFF.

J is TRBJ2-2 and V is TRBV6-4; TRBD1 might be the D (5 bases). This CDR3 spans 14 amino acids. Trimming pared 2 bases from V and 1 base from J, leaving 5 bases between. Germline CDR1 and CDR2: MRHNA and SNTAGT. The CDR3 loop is CASSDQGNTGELFF. The CDR3 DNA sequence: TGTGCCAGCAGTGACCAGGGGAACACCGGGGAGCTGTTTTTT.

The chain couples TRBV7-2 to TRBJ1-5, with D possibly being TRBD1 (5 bases). Germline V gene sequence: CDR1 SGHTA, CDR2 FQGNSA. V lost 4 bases, J lost 6 bases, and 7 bases lay in between. There are 12 residues in the CDR3. CDR3 nucleotide sequence: TGTGCCAGCAGCTCCGGGGGTCAGCCCCAGCATTTT. This gives the protein CASSSGGQPQHF.

The V and J genes are TRBV4-1 and TRBJ1-2, with a tentative D call TRBD1 (5 bases). Germline CDR1 is MGHRA and CDR2 is YSYEKL. V lost 0 bases and J 4 bases, leaving 15 bases between the germline ends. There are 16 residues in the CDR3. In nucleotides, the CDR3 is TGCGCCAGCAGCCAAGATCCCGGGGGACGGGGCTATGGCTACACCTTC. It encodes CASSQDPGGRGYGYTF.

The chain is built from TRBV19 and TRBJ2-3; a possible D gene is TRBD2 (7 bases). V was pared by 3 bases and J by 3 bases, with 10 bases between. Germline lookup yields CDR1 LNHDA and CDR2 SQIVND (reference sequence). The CDR3 loop spans 14 amino acids. CDR3 nucleotide sequence: TGTGCCAGTAGTATCGAGGGGGGGACAGATACGCAGTATTTT. Protein sequence: CASSIEGGTDTQYF.

The chain uses TRBV28 and TRBJ2-6, with no clear D. This CDR3 is 12 amino acids long. V lost 10 bases to trimming and J lost 0 bases, with 4 bases between them. CDR1 MDHEN and CDR2 SYDVKM come from the germline V gene. CDR3 bases: TGTGCCACCTTCTCTGGGGCCAACGTCCTGACTTTC. Protein: CATFSGANVLTF.

This clone appeared a single time. The rearrangement uses TRBV5-5 and TRBJ1-2, with 7 bases lining up with TRBD1. CDR1 is SGHKS, CDR2 YYEKEE, per germline (reference sequence). CDR3 size: 15 residues. Trimming took 4 bases from V and 4 from J; bases not matched to a gene: 10. The CDR3: CASSPWTGQTYGYTF. In DNA, the CDR3 is TGTGCCAGCAGCCCCTGGACAGGCCAAACCTATGGCTACACCTTC. Variable domain in full (rest from reference TRBV5-5 and TRBJ1-2): DAGVTQSPTHLIKTRGQQVTLRCSPISGHKSVSWYQQVLGQGPQFIFQYYEKEERGRGNFPDRFSARQFPNYSSELNVNALLLGDSALYLCASSPWTGQTYGYTFGSGTRLTVV.

The rearrangement links TRBV6-5 to TRBJ1-3; unclear D gene. The germline V and J ends were trimmed by 2 bases and 0 bases, with 8 bases remaining between them. The germline gives CDR1 MNHEY, CDR2 SVGAGI. The CDR3 is 15 residues long. DNA for the CDR3: TGTGCCAGCAGTTACAACGCAGTCTCTGGAAACACCATATATTTT. Amino acid sequence: CASSYNAVSGNTIYF.

The chain uses TRBV6-1 and TRBJ2-1; TRBD2 matches at 9 bases. The CDR3 covers 15 residues. V lost 1 base, J lost 6 bases, and 4 bases stayed unmatched. Germline-derived CDR1 and CDR2 are MNHNS and SASEGT. CDR3 sequence reads: CASSEVVTSGNEQFF. CDR3 DNA: TGTGCCAGCAGTGAAGTCGTGACTAGCGGCAATGAGCAGTTCTTC.

The rearrangement uses TRBV5-6 and TRBJ1-1; possible D gene TRBD1, 5 bases. Germline V gene lookup returns CDR1 SGHDT and CDR2 YYEEEE. Trimming removed 3 bases at V and 1 base at J, with 16 bases between. This CDR3 region has 16 residues. The CDR3, as DNA: TGTGCCAGCAGCTCTAGGGGTGGCGGGGGGAACACTGAAGCTTTCTTT. This gives the protein CASSSRGGGGNTEAFF.

The rearrangement links TRBV6-1 to TRBJ2-3; 8 positions agree with TRBD2. CDR1 is MNHNS and CDR2 is SASEGT in the germline V gene. With V trimmed by 6 bases and J by 4 bases, 6 bases remained unmatched. The CDR3 sequence is 14 residues long. This CDR3 is CASRSRGGADTQYF. Written as DNA, the CDR3 is TGTGCCAGCAGGTCCCGGGGGGGTGCAGATACGCAGTATTTT.

This clone has a single count. The rearrangement uses TRBV7-6 and TRBJ1-4; 7 bases are shared with TRBD1. Trimming at V came to 5 bases and at J to 8 bases, leaving 8 bases not matched to a gene. The CDR3 has 14 amino acids. Germline lookup yields CDR1 SGHVS and CDR2 FNYEAQ. The CDR3 nucleotides read TGTGCCAGCAGCCCAAGACAGGGACAGGAAAAACTGTTTTTT. It translates to CASSPRQGQEKLFF.

The table lists this clone with a few counts. J is TRBJ1-1 and V is TRBV27; the D is unclear. The CDR3 runs to 14 residues. Germline loops: CDR1 MNHEY, CDR2 SMNVEV (reference sequence). Between the trimmed V and J ends, which lost 5 bases and 2 bases, there was a span of 12 bases. CDR3 sequence: CASSPRRGNTEAFF. The CDR3 bases are TGTGCCAGCAGTCCCCGTCGGGGAAACACTGAAGCTTTCTTT.

The chain carries TRBV6-1 and TRBJ2-2, with 8 bases lining up with TRBD1. In germline, CDR1 is MNHNS, CDR2 SASEGT. V shed 4 bases and J 0 bases; nucleotides not matched to a gene: 4. CDR3 length: 16 residues. The CDR3 DNA follows: TGTGCCAGCAGTGGTCACAGGGGGACGAACACCGGGGAGCTGTTTTTT. It specifies CASSGHRGTNTGELFF.

The CDR3 nucleotides are TGTGCCAGCAGTTATCGGTTAGTAGATACGCAGTATTTT. It codes for CASSYRLVDTQYF. The V gene is TRBV28, the J gene TRBJ2-3, with D uncertain. The V gene lost 4 bases and the J gene lost 5 bases, with 10 bases spanning the gap. The CDR3 spans 13 residues. CDR1 MDHEN and CDR2 SYDVKM come from the germline V gene. Combining the CDR3 with reference TRBV28 and TRBJ2-3 gives the whole variable domain DVKVTQSSRYLVKRTGEKVFLECVQDMDHENMFWYRQDPGLGLRLIYFSYDVKMKEKGDIPEGYSVSREKKERFSLILESASTNQTSMYLCASSYRLVDTQYFGPGTRLTVL.